These 4 T cell receptor beta chains were all obtained from the same sample, sequenced in a study of blood T cell repertoires in COVID-19. Profiling relied on immunoSEQ multiplex PCR, and the TCRdb table lists in-frame clones only, not all of them. The data contain around 200,000 clones, roughly 80% of them singletons. The sample was peripheral blood. These TCRs come from a woman older than 75 with acute or convalescent COVID-19.

The gene calls are TRBV27 and TRBJ2-3; 9 bases match TRBD2. The CDR3 is 16 residues long. Per germline, CDR1 MNHEY and CDR2 SMNVEV (reference sequence). V shed 5 bases and J 8 bases; nucleotides not matched to a gene: 14. CDR3 amino acids: CASSPKTSGRSGTQYF. In DNA form, the CDR3 reads TGTGCCAGCAGTCCGAAGACTAGCGGTAGATCTGGTACGCAGTATTTT.

A single count supports this clone. The chain joins TRBV4-2 to TRBJ2-1; TRBD2 agrees at 10 bases. Germline V lookup: CDR1 LGHNA, CDR2 YNFKEQ. With 5 bases clipped from V and 6 bases from J, the junction kept 7 bases outside the gene matches. The CDR3 spans 15 residues. CDR3 region: CASSEAGGPPNEQFF. CDR3 in DNA: TGTGCCAGCAGCGAAGCGGGAGGGCCCCCCAATGAGCAGTTCTTC.

The chain is built from TRBV15 and TRBJ2-7; 8 positions match TRBD1. This CDR3 is 15 amino acids long. Trimming cost V 2 bases and J 1 base; bases outside gene matches: 4. The germline V gene has CDR1 LNHNV and CDR2 YYDKDF (reference sequence). The CDR3 is CATSRNTGGSYEQYF. CDR3 coding DNA: TGTGCCACCAGCAGAAATACAGGGGGATCCTACGAGCAGTACTTC.

The CDR3 spells CASRLSNQPQHF. As DNA, the CDR3 is TGTGCCAGCAGACTAAGCAATCAGCCCCAGCATTTT. The chain links TRBV28 to TRBJ1-5; D remains ambiguous. Germline CDR1 and CDR2: MDHEN and SYDVKM. Trimming took off 6 bases at V and 1 base at J, with 4 bases between the two ends. The CDR3 runs to 12 residues.